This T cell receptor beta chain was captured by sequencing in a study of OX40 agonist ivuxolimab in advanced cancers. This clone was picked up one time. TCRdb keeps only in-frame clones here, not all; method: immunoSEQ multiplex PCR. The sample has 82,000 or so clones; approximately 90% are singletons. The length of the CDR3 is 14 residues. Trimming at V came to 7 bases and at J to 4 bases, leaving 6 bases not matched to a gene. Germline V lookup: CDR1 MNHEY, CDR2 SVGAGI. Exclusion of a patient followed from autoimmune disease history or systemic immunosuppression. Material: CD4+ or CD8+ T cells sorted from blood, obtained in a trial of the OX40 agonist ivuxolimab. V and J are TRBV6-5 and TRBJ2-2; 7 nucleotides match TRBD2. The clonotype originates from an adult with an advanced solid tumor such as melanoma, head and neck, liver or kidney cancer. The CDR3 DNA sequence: TGTGCCAGCACTTCTGAGCGGGGCACCGGGGAGCTGTTTTTT. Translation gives CASTSERGTGELFF.